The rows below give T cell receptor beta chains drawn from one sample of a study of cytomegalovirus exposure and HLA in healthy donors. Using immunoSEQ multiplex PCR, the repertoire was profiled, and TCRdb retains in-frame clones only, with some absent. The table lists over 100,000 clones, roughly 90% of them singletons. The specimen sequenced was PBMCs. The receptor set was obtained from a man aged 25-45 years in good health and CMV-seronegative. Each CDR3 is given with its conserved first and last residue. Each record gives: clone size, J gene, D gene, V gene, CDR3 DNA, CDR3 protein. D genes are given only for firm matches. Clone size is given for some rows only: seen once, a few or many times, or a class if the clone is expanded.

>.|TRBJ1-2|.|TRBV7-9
TGTGCCAGCAGCTTAAGTATGGAGAACTATGGCTACACCTTC
CASSLSMENYGYTF
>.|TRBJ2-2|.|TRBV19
TGTGCCAGTAGTAAGGTCAGGAGGGTCAACACCGGGGAGCTGTTTTTT
CASSKVRRVNTGELFF
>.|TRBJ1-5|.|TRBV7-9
TGTGCCAGCAGCTTGGCAGGGGACCCAGATCAGCCCCAGCATTTT
CASSLAGDPDQPQHF
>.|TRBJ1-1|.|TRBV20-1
TGCAGTGCTAGGGTTGGAGGGAAAGCTTTCTTT
CSARVGGKAFF
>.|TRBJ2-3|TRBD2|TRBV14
TGTGCCAGCAGCCAAGAAAGGTTGCCAGCGGGGCGAGCAGATACGCAGTATTTT
CASSQERLPAGRADTQYF
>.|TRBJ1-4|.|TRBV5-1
TGCGCCAGCAAGGAGGTACCAACTAATGAAAAACTGTTTTTT
CASKEVPTNEKLFF
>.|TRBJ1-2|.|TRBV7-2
TGTGCCAGCACCCTCGACCGACAGGCTCATGGCTACACCTTC
CASTLDRQAHGYTF
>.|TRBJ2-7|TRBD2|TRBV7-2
TGTGCCAGCAGCTTGCGCGGGGGGGCCTACGAGCAGTACTTC
CASSLRGGAYEQYF
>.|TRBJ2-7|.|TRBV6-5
TGTGCCAGCAGTTACTCTTCGGGGGACGAGCAGTACTTC
CASSYSSGDEQYF
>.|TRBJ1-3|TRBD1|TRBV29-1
TGCAGCGTTGATTCGGGCGACAGGGGGCTTGCTGGAAACACCATATATTTT
CSVDSGDRGLAGNTIYF
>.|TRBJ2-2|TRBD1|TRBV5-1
TGCGCCAGCAGCGTGACAGGGGTTGACACCGGGGAGCTGTTTTTT
CASSVTGVDTGELFF
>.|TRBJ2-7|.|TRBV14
TGTGCCAGCAGCAAGAGCGGAAGCCTGACCTACGAGCAGTACTTC
CASSKSGSLTYEQYF
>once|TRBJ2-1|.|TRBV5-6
TGTGCCAGCAGCTTGGATAGCAATGAGCAGTTCTTC
CASSLDSNEQFF
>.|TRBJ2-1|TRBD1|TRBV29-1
TGCAGCGTTGTCCACAGGGGTGACGAACATGAGCAGTTCTTC
CSVVHRGDEHEQFF
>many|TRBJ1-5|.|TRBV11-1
TGTGCCAGCAGCTTCGGCAGGGGTCAGCCCCAGCATTTT
CASSFGRGQPQHF
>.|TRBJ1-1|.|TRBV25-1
TGTGCCAGCAGTATAGGGAGGGGCACTGAAGCTTTCTTT
CASSIGRGTEAFF
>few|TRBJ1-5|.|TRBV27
TGTGCCAGCAGTCTGAGAGGAATTCAGCCCCAGCATTTT
CASSLRGIQPQHF
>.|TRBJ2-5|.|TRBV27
TGTGCCAGCAGTAGGACATACCAAGAGACCCAGTACTTC
CASSRTYQETQYF
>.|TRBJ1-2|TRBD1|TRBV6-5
TGTGCCAGCAGGGAACCCGGACAGGGGTCTGGCTACACCTTC
CASREPGQGSGYTF
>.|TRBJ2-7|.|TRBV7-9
TGTGCCAGCAGACACCCAGGGGCCGTCCACGAGCAGTACTTC
CASRHPGAVHEQYF
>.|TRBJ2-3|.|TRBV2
TGTGCCAGCGTGTCAGACGGGGGTAGTCCAGATACGCAGTATTTT
CASVSDGGSPDTQYF
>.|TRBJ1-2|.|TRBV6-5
TGTGCCAGCAGCCCCTTCTTGGCCATTAACTATGGCTACACCTTC
CASSPFLAINYGYTF
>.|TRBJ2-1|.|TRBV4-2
TGTGCCAGCAGACGGGAAGGTGGCAATGAGCAGTTCTTC
CASRREGGNEQFF
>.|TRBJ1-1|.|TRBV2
TGTGCCAGCAGACTGACACCGATGAACACTGAAGCTTTCTTT
CASRLTPMNTEAFF
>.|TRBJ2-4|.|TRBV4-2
TGTGCCAGCAGCCAAGATGACAGGAGTTCTAAAAACATTCAGTACTTC
CASSQDDRSSKNIQYF
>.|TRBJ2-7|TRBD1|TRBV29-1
TGCAGCGCCCGGGACAGGGCCTACGAGCAGTACTTC
CSARDRAYEQYF
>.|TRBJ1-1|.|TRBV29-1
TGCAGCGTTGAAGCCCCGTGGGGGGGCAAGGCTGAAGCTTTCTTT
CSVEAPWGGKAEAFF
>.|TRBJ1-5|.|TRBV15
TGTGCCACCAGCAGCTACAGAAATCAGCCCCAGCATTTT
CATSSYRNQPQHF
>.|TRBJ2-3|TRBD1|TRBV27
TGTGCCAGCAGTCCTTTGACAGGGGCAGATACGCAGTATTTT
CASSPLTGADTQYF
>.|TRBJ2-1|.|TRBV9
TGTGCCAGCAGCGTAGGAGGCTGGAGTGAGCAGTTCTTC
CASSVGGWSEQFF
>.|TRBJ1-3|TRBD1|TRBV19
TGTGCCAGTACCAATAGGACAGGGCCCTCTGGAAACACCATATATTTT
CASTNRTGPSGNTIYF
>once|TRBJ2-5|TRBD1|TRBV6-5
TGTGCCAGCAGATACAGGGGTCACCAAGAGACCCAGTACTTC
CASRYRGHQETQYF